This T cell receptor (beta chain) emerged from a study of beta chain features in type 1 diabetes. This CDR3 comprises 12 residues. V shed 2 bases and J shed 9 bases, with 9 bases lying between them. Germline-derived CDR1 and CDR2 are SGHRS and YFSETQ. The authors reverse transcribed all of the isolated RNA, so sequencing captured expressed TCRB transcripts. Method: immunoSEQ multiplex PCR; TCRdb's copy keeps in-frame clones and lacks some. The sample has about 220,000 clones; roughly 10% are singletons. This clone has more than one count but fewer than ten. The material sequenced was central memory CD4+ T cells from blood. The V gene is TRBV5-1, the J gene TRBJ2-1; perhaps TRBD2 as D (5 bases). The sequence came from a man between 18 and 35 years old in good health. This CDR3 is CASSFTSGEQFF. CDR3 nucleotides: TGCGCCAGCAGCTTCACCAGCGGTGAGCAGTTCTTC.